A selection of T cell receptor beta chains follows, all from one sample in a study of beta chain features in type 1 diabetes. The repertoire was sequenced with immunoSEQ multiplex PCR; TCRdb's copy has only in-frame clones and lacks some. The sample includes about 250,000 clones, over 12% of them seen just once. The sample comprised naive CD4+ T cells from blood. The receptors were gathered from a woman between 40 and 55 years old in good health. Both conserved end residues are part of each CDR3. Each record gives: clone size, CDR3 length, V gene, D gene, J gene, CDR3 protein, CDR3 DNA. A D gene is named only where the DNA matches it firmly. The size of a clone is reported for some rows only, either as once, few or many, or as a class for expanded clones.

.	14	TRBV18	.	TRBJ2-1	CASSPEVSYNEQFF	TGTGCCAGCTCACCCGAGGTTTCCTACAATGAGCAGTTCTTC
.	14	TRBV18	TRBD1	TRBJ1-1	CASSLWDRNTEAFF	TGTGCCAGCTCCCTGTGGGACAGGAACACTGAAGCTTTCTTT
.	16	TRBV19	TRBD1	TRBJ1-2	CASSPKGQGTDYGYTF	TGTGCCAGTAGTCCAAAAGGACAGGGAACTGACTATGGCTACACCTTC
few	13	TRBV6-1	.	TRBJ1-4	CASRGVVYEKLFF	TGTGCCAGCCGCGGGGTCGTATATGAAAAACTGTTTTTT
few	14	TRBV5-1	TRBD1	TRBJ2-3	CASSLGGTADTQYF	TGCGCCAGCAGCTTAGGGGGCACCGCAGATACGCAGTATTTT
few	14	TRBV4-1	TRBD2	TRBJ2-3	CASTRAGETDTQYF	TGCGCCAGCACCCGAGCGGGGGAAACAGATACGCAGTATTTT
few	15	TRBV6-1	TRBD1	TRBJ1-5	CASNPGQANNQPQHF	TGTGCCAGCAACCCGGGACAGGCGAACAATCAGCCCCAGCATTTT
few	13	TRBV19	TRBD1	TRBJ1-4	CASVGQGLGKLFF	TGTGCCAGTGTCGGACAGGGTTTGGGAAAACTGTTTTTT
.	13	TRBV19	.	TRBJ1-1	CASSMDRGTEAFF	TGTGCCAGTAGTATGGATAGAGGGACTGAAGCTTTCTTT
few	15	TRBV11-2	TRBD2	TRBJ2-7	CASSPWSGGSSEQYF	TGTGCCAGCAGCCCCTGGTCGGGGGGGTCTTCCGAGCAGTACTTC
.	16	TRBV15	.	TRBJ2-7	CATSSWRRGRGYEQYF	TGTGCCACCAGCTCCTGGCGGAGGGGAAGGGGCTACGAGCAGTACTTC
.	14	TRBV6-1	.	TRBJ2-7	CATGEVSSSYEQYF	TGTGCCACGGGGGAGGTTTCGAGCTCCTACGAGCAGTACTTC
.	16	TRBV19	.	TRBJ2-7	CASSIYGTGGQGEQYF	TGTGCCAGTAGTATTTATGGTACTGGTGGGCAAGGCGAGCAGTACTTC
many	14	TRBV7-7	TRBD2	TRBJ2-2	CASGRGSNTGELFF	TGTGCTAGCGGGCGGGGTTCGAACACCGGGGAGCTGTTTTTT
.	16	TRBV6-6	.	TRBJ2-7	CASSLTPTARTYEQYF	TGTGCCAGCAGCCTAACCCCGACAGCGAGAACCTACGAGCAGTACTTC
.	14	TRBV6-5	.	TRBJ1-6	CASRYIAYNSPLHF	TGTGCCAGCAGATACATAGCCTATAATTCACCCCTCCACTTT
.	14	TRBV11-2	.	TRBJ2-3	CASSFSPYTDTQYF	TGTGCCAGCAGCTTTAGTCCCTACACAGATACGCAGTATTTT
.	13	TRBV2	.	TRBJ2-1	CASSREILDEQFF	TGTGCCAGCAGTCGAGAGATCCTCGATGAGCAGTTCTTC
few	14	TRBV19	.	TRBJ2-2	CASTVERGTGELFF	TGTGCCAGTACCGTAGAACGGGGAACCGGGGAGCTGTTTTTT
.	14	TRBV6-1	TRBD1	TRBJ2-1	CAGTGGRSYNEQFF	TGTGCCGGCACAGGGGGAAGATCCTACAATGAGCAGTTCTTC
.	10	TRBV14	.	TRBJ1-5	CASSHWPQHF	TGTGCCAGCAGCCACTGGCCCCAGCATTTT
few	17	TRBV27	.	TRBJ1-3	CASSSNTENTGGNTIYF	TGTGCCAGCAGCTCAAACACGGAAAATACGGGGGGAAACACCATATATTTT
few	15	TRBV23-1	.	TRBJ2-7	CASSQSEGDPYEQYF	TGCGCCAGCAGTCAATCCGAGGGGGACCCCTACGAGCAGTACTTC
few	11	TRBV19	.	TRBJ1-1	CAITRGTEAFF	TGTGCCATCACTCGGGGGACTGAAGCTTTCTTT
.	14	TRBV27	.	TRBJ2-7	CASSTLQLPYEQYF	TGTGCCAGCAGTACCCTACAGCTACCCTACGAGCAGTACTTC
few	13	TRBV19	.	TRBJ2-7	CASSNGGTYEQYF	TGTGCCAGTAGTAACGGCGGGACCTACGAGCAGTACTTC
.	13	TRBV19	.	TRBJ2-7	CASSIFPRGEQYF	TGTGCCAGTAGTATCTTCCCTCGAGGCGAGCAGTACTTC
.	13	TRBV7-9	.	TRBJ1-2	CASSLAGGYGYTF	TGTGCCAGCAGCTTAGCGGGCGGGTATGGCTACACCTTC
.	17	TRBV29-1	TRBD2	TRBJ2-1	CSVDLAGAPSSYNEQFF	TGCAGCGTTGACCTAGCGGGGGCCCCGAGCTCCTACAATGAGCAGTTCTTC
few	13	TRBV14	.	TRBJ1-2	CASGFAGLYGYTF	TGTGCCAGCGGTTTCGCAGGGCTCTATGGCTACACCTTC
few	15	TRBV5-1	TRBD1	TRBJ1-1	CASSFPDRGNTEAFF	TGCGCCAGCAGCTTCCCGGACAGGGGCAACACTGAAGCTTTCTTT
.	14	TRBV2	TRBD2	TRBJ2-7	CASSRTSGFYEQYF	TGTGCCAGCAGCCGGACTAGCGGATTCTACGAGCAGTACTTC
.	14	TRBV19	.	TRBJ1-6	CASSILSENSPLHF	TGTGCCAGTAGTATTTTGTCAGAAAATTCACCCCTCCACTTT
few	15	TRBV6-6	TRBD1	TRBJ1-2	CASSYDPGQGPGYTF	TGTGCCAGCAGTTACGATCCGGGACAGGGACCTGGCTACACCTTC
.	16	TRBV2	TRBD1	TRBJ2-1	CASSEAPGTGGNEQFF	TGTGCCAGCAGTGAAGCTCCCGGGACAGGGGGTAATGAGCAGTTCTTC
.	14	TRBV2	.	TRBJ1-2	CASQVTGLRMGYTF	TGTGCCAGTCAAGTCACAGGTCTGAGAATGGGCTACACCTTC
few	12	TRBV12-5	.	TRBJ2-7	CASGLVIYEQYF	TGTGCTAGTGGTTTGGTTATCTACGAGCAGTACTTC
few	12	TRBV5-6	.	TRBJ2-7	CASSSDSYEQYF	TGTGCCAGCAGCTCGGACTCTTACGAGCAGTACTTC
.	15	TRBV2	TRBD2	TRBJ2-1	CASRVGLAGGDEQFF	TGTGCCAGCAGAGTGGGACTAGCGGGCGGGGATGAGCAGTTCTTC
.	14	TRBV5-4	TRBD1	TRBJ1-2	CASSFPGQAGSYTF	TGTGCCAGCAGCTTCCCGGGACAGGCCGGTAGCTACACCTTC
few	15	TRBV14	TRBD1	TRBJ2-7	CASSHWTGNSYEQYF	TGTGCCAGCAGCCATTGGACAGGGAACTCCTACGAGCAGTACTTC
.	17	TRBV5-1	.	TRBJ2-7	CASSLARDSQGSYEQYF	TGCGCCAGCAGCTTGGCCAGGGACTCTCAGGGCTCCTACGAGCAGTACTTC
.	18	TRBV11-2	.	TRBJ2-2	CASSLRWRTEKNTGELFF	TGTGCCAGCAGCTTAAGGTGGAGGACGGAGAAGAACACCGGGGAGCTGTTTTTT
once	13	TRBV6-5	.	TRBJ1-6	CASRGSYNSPLHF	TGTGCCAGCCGGGGATCCTATAATTCACCCCTCCACTTT
few	18	TRBV4-2	TRBD2	TRBJ2-7	CASSQDPGIAGSSYEQYF	TGTGCCAGCAGCCAAGATCCAGGGATAGCGGGGTCCTCCTACGAGCAGTACTTC
few	17	TRBV21-1	.	TRBJ2-7	CASSKALLRDRVYEQYF	TGTGCCAGCAGCAAAGCCCTACTCCGGGACAGGGTCTACGAGCAGTACTTC
.	16	TRBV5-1	.	TRBJ1-1	CASSGGGPQGIPEAFF	TGCGCCAGCAGCGGTGGGGGACCACAGGGTATCCCTGAAGCTTTCTTT
few	15	TRBV29-1	.	TRBJ2-6	CSVVLQGAGANVLTF	TGCAGCGTTGTTTTACAGGGTGCGGGGGCCAACGTCCTGACTTTC
.	17	TRBV4-1	TRBD1	TRBJ2-1	CASSKSQGAVSYNEQFF	TGCGCCAGCAGCAAATCGCAGGGGGCCGTCTCCTACAATGAGCAGTTCTTC
.	14	TRBV12-5	.	TRBJ2-1	CASGLYSSYNEQFF	TGTGCTAGTGGTTTGTATAGCTCCTACAATGAGCAGTTCTTC
few	14	TRBV5-1	.	TRBJ1-5	CASSREGGNQPQHF	TGCGCCAGCAGCAGGGAGGGAGGCAATCAGCCCCAGCATTTT
.	15	TRBV7-2	.	TRBJ2-7	CASSLRVGQGYEQYF	TGTGCCAGCAGCTTAAGGGTAGGGCAGGGTTACGAGCAGTACTTC
.	15	TRBV21-1	.	TRBJ2-3	CASSKAGHGTDTQYF	TGTGCCAGCAGCAAAGCGGGGCATGGTACAGATACGCAGTATTTT
few	12	TRBV18	.	TRBJ1-1	CASSVGSTEAFF	TGTGCCAGCTCAGTTGGGAGCACTGAAGCTTTCTTT
.	15	TRBV11-2	TRBD2	TRBJ2-3	CASSPRLAVTDTQYF	TGTGCCAGCAGTCCGAGACTAGCGGTCACAGATACGCAGTATTTT
few	14	TRBV7-2	.	TRBJ2-2	CASSDNNYIGELFF	TGTGCCAGCAGCGATAATAACTACATCGGGGAGCTGTTTTTT
few	13	TRBV7-2	.	TRBJ2-5	CASSFIALETQYF	TGTGCCAGCAGCTTTATAGCGTTAGAGACCCAGTACTTC
.	14	TRBV19	.	TRBJ2-1	CASSISGPYNEQFF	TGTGCCAGTAGTATATCCGGTCCTTACAATGAGCAGTTCTTC